This T cell receptor beta chain was sequenced during a study of T cell changes during pregnancy in multiple sclerosis (dated by TCRdb to between 2017 and 2020). Background on the whole study: Changes in the T cell repertoire over the course of pregnancy were examined in this study in women with multiple sclerosis.

CDR1 and CDR2, looked up from the germline V gene (reference sequence), are MNHEY and SMNVEV. The CDR3 numbers 15 residues from cysteine through phenylalanine. Just CDR3 DNA is preserved here, 45 bases in frame from base 1. V is shortened by 3 bases, J by 0 bases, and the region joining them spans 8 bases. Library preparation was by the immunoSEQ multiplex PCR assay. Entries here come from immuneACCESS through TCRdb and include only in-frame sequences with V and J called. Some clones fail to appear in such tables; in the studies checked, an unresolved V gene covers under half of the shortfall, and the cause of the remainder is unknown. In all, the sample holds about 59,000 clones, and 90% to 95% of those were seen once. The top ten clones comprise 0.35% to 0.45% of the sample. On this clone: Its cognate antigen has yet to be identified. No base-level quality is on record; no much larger clone is a single base apart.

The sample was CD4+ T cells from peripheral blood mononuclear cells, taken before pregnancy. This sequence was found in a female donor with multiple sclerosis, enrolled in a pregnancy study. The chain uses TRBV27 and TRBJ2-2; TRBD1 is a weak D gene call, 5 bases matching. The CDR3 in this case is CASSFSRANTGELFF. The nucleotide sequence is TGTGCCAGCAGTTTCTCCAGGGCGAACACCGGGGAGCTGTTTTTT.